Listed below are T cell receptor beta chains from one sample, sequenced in a study of T cells in pancreatic ductal adenocarcinoma. The assay was immunoSEQ multiplex PCR, and TCRdb's table has in-frame clones only and misses some. Among over 100,000 clones listed, roughly 96% were seen once. The sequencing input was PBMCs. These receptors originate from a human donor with pancreatic ductal adenocarcinoma. The CDR3 runs from the conserved cysteine through the conserved F or W. A D gene is named only where the DNA matches it firmly. Clone size is shown for a subset of rows, as once, few, many or a class of expanded clone.

TRBV28	TRBD1	.	TRBJ1-5	CASNRWTGAQPQHF	TGTGCCAGCAATAGGTGGACAGGGGCTCAGCCCCAGCATTTT
TRBV19	.	.	TRBJ2-6	CASTSSGANVLTF	TGTGCCAGTACGAGCTCTGGGGCCAACGTCCTGACTTTC
TRBV4-3	.	.	TRBJ2-3	CASSQGSSRGLDTQYF	TGCGCCAGCAGCCAAGGATCCTCTAGGGGTCTAGATACGCAGTATTTT
TRBV23-1	TRBD2	.	TRBJ2-5	CASSPGSGNVETQYF	TGCGCCAGCAGTCCGGGTAGCGGGAATGTGGAGACCCAGTACTTC
TRBV18	.	.	TRBJ2-5	CASSPQGSETQYF	TGTGCCAGCTCACCACAGGGGTCAGAGACCCAGTACTTC
TRBV19	.	.	TRBJ2-3	CASSETSLSEDTQYF	TGTGCCAGTAGCGAGACTAGTCTAAGCGAGGATACGCAGTATTTT
TRBV18	TRBD1	.	TRBJ1-1	CASSPDRAEAFF	TGTGCCAGCTCACCGGACAGGGCTGAAGCTTTCTTT
TRBV6-1	TRBD1	.	TRBJ1-2	CASSESGGADYGYTF	TGTGCCAGCAGTGAATCAGGGGGCGCGGACTATGGCTACACCTTC
TRBV4-2	TRBD2	.	TRBJ2-5	CASSQDRVGTLATQETQYF	TGTGCCAGCAGCCAAGATCGTGTCGGCACACTAGCGACCCAAGAGACCCAGTACTTC
TRBV4-3	.	few	TRBJ2-3	CASSQDGPDTQYF	TGCGCCAGCAGCCAAGACGGTCCAGATACGCAGTATTTT
TRBV7-2	.	.	TRBJ1-2	CASSLGDTVYGYTF	TGTGCCAGCAGCTTAGGGGACACTGTCTATGGCTACACCTTC
TRBV7-2	TRBD2	.	TRBJ2-5	CATQPGRLAGRVRETQYF	TGTGCCACCCAACCAGGCCGACTAGCGGGACGGGTTAGGGAGACCCAGTACTTC
TRBV28	.	.	TRBJ1-2	CASSLRQDYGYTF	TGTGCCAGCAGTTTACGTCAGGACTATGGCTACACCTTC
TRBV7-9	TRBD1	.	TRBJ2-3	CASSPGTASTDTQYF	TGTGCCAGCAGCCCCGGGACAGCCAGCACAGATACGCAGTATTTT
TRBV4-2	.	.	TRBJ2-3	CASSQPGADTQYF	TGTGCCAGCAGCCAACCGGGGGCAGATACGCAGTATTTT
TRBV19	TRBD2	.	TRBJ2-2	CASTAGGRRDTGELFF	TGTGCCAGTACGGCGGGGGGGCGTAGGGACACCGGGGAGCTGTTTTTT
TRBV28	.	.	TRBJ1-2	CASNIPSTSYGYTF	TGTGCCAGCAATATCCCCAGTACAAGCTATGGCTACACCTTC
TRBV7-9	.	.	TRBJ1-5	CASSLEYNLRGLNQPQHF	TGTGCCAGCAGCTTAGAGTACAATTTGCGGGGTCTCAATCAGCCCCAGCATTTT
TRBV18	.	.	TRBJ1-4	CASSRQEYSEKLFF	TGTGCCAGCTCACGTCAGGAATATTCTGAAAAACTGTTTTTT
TRBV4-3	TRBD2	.	TRBJ2-3	CASSPYSGSGTDTQYF	TGCGCCAGCAGCCCCTATAGCGGGAGTGGCACAGATACGCAGTATTTT
TRBV27	.	.	TRBJ2-1	CASSLGDEQFF	TGTGCCAGCAGTTTGGGAGATGAGCAGTTCTTC
TRBV9	.	.	TRBJ1-3	CASSVGTRGNTIYF	TGTGCCAGCAGCGTAGGAACAAGAGGCAACACCATATATTTT
TRBV6-1	.	.	TRBJ2-7	CASSRTGSEQYF	TGTGCCAGCAGTCGAACAGGGAGCGAGCAGTACTTC
TRBV7-2	.	.	TRBJ2-1	CASSPLGGGRNLYNEQFF	TGTGCCAGCAGCCCCCTTGGGGGCGGGAGAAACCTCTACAATGAGCAGTTCTTC
TRBV29-1	TRBD1	once	TRBJ2-7	CSGQGMGSYEQYF	TGCAGCGGACAGGGCATGGGGTCCTACGAGCAGTACTTC
TRBV4-2	.	.	TRBJ1-4	CASSQDQGSGEKLFF	TGTGCCAGCAGCCAAGATCAGGGGTCCGGTGAAAAACTGTTTTTT
TRBV7-8	.	.	TRBJ1-5	CASSLQGDQPQHF	TGTGCCAGCAGCTTGCAAGGAGATCAGCCCCAGCATTTT
TRBV11-3	TRBD2	.	TRBJ2-3	CASSNGGASDTQYF	TGTGCCAGCAGCAACGGGGGGGCCTCAGATACGCAGTATTTT
TRBV19	.	.	TRBJ1-4	CASAENEKLFF	TGTGCCAGTGCGGAGAATGAAAAACTGTTTTTT
TRBV28	TRBD1	.	TRBJ1-2	CASTRDRDLGYTF	TGTGCCAGCACGCGAGACAGGGACCTTGGCTACACCTTC
TRBV5-6	TRBD1	.	TRBJ2-7	CASSLGRGFSHEQYF	TGTGCCAGCAGCTTAGGCAGGGGGTTCTCCCACGAGCAGTACTTC
TRBV11-2	TRBD2	.	TRBJ2-5	CASSLLAGGILRTQYF	TGTGCCAGCAGTCTCCTAGCGGGAGGCATTCTCCGGACCCAGTACTTC
TRBV6-6	.	.	TRBJ2-7	CASSTGSEYEQYF	TGTGCCAGCAGCACAGGGTCCGAATACGAGCAGTACTTC
TRBV2	.	once	TRBJ1-1	CASSDSLGAFF	TGTGCCAGCAGTGACAGCCTAGGAGCTTTCTTT
TRBV7-9	.	once	TRBJ1-3	CASSPRLTVSGNTIYF	TGTGCCAGCAGCCCCCGGTTAACAGTCTCTGGAAACACCATATATTTT
TRBV9	.	.	TRBJ1-2	CASSPPTAGYGYTF	TGTGCCAGCAGCCCCCCTACGGCGGGCTATGGCTACACCTTC
TRBV18	TRBD1	once	TRBJ1-3	CASSKDRGNWNTIYF	TGTGCCAGCTCAAAGGACAGGGGAAATTGGAACACCATATATTTT
TRBV7-8	TRBD2	.	TRBJ2-7	CASSKKVAPLAGDHEQYF	TGTGCCAGCAGCAAAAAAGTCGCCCCTCTAGCGGGAGACCACGAGCAGTACTTC